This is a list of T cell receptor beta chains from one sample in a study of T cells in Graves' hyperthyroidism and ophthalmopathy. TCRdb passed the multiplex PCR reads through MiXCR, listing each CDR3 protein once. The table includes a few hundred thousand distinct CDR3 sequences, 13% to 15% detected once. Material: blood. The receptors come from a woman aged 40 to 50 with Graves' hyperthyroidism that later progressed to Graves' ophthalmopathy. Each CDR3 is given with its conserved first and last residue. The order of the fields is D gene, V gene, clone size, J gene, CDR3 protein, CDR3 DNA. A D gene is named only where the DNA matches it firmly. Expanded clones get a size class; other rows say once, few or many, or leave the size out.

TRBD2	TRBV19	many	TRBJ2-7	CASSTGLAGGLSYEQYF	TGTGCCAGTAGTACTGGACTAGCGGGAGGCCTATCCTACGAGCAGTACTTC
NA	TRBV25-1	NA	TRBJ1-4	CASSGPGGGLLFF	TGTGCCAGCAGTGGACCGGGTGGGGGGCTGTTGTTTTTT
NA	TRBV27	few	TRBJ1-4	CASGGGALVEKLFF	TGTGCCAGCGGGGGGGGGGCCCTGGTGGAAAAACTGTTTTTT
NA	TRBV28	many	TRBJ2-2	CASSLSYPQTGELFF	TGTGCCAGCAGTTTGTCCTACCCCCAAACCGGGGAGCTGTTTTTT
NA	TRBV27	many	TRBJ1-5	CASSYGISNQPQHF	TGTGCCAGCAGTTACGGGATTAGCAATCAGCCCCAGCATTTT
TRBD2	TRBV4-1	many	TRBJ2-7	CASSQEALAGSYEQYF	TGCGCCAGCAGCCAAGAGGCACTAGCGGGGTCCTACGAGCAGTACTTC
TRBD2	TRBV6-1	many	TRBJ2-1	CASTTSSGRSHEQFF	TGTGCCAGCACTACGTCTAGCGGGAGGTCCCATGAGCAGTTCTTC
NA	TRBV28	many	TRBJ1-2	CASRRYLFGNYGYTF	TGTGCCAGCAGAAGGTACCTCTTCGGTAACTATGGCTACACCTTC
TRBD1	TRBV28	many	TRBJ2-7	CASSIVQGVYEQYF	TGTGCCAGCAGTATCGTGCAGGGGGTCTACGAGCAGTACTTC
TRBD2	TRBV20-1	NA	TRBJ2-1	CSAREVWTSGDNEQFF	TGCAGTGCTAGAGAGGTTTGGACTAGCGGAGACAATGAGCAGTTCTTC
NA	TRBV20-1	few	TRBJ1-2	CSAISTAAAYGYTF	TGCAGTGCTATATCAACTGCTGCCGCCTATGGCTACACCTTC
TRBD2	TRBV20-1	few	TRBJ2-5	CSARESWTSTVQQETQYF	TGCAGTGCTAGAGAGAGCTGGACTAGCACGGTCCAACAAGAGACCCAGTACTTC
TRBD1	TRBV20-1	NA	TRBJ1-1	CSAERQGGTEAFF	TGCAGTGCTGAACGACAGGGTGGGACTGAAGCTTTCTTT
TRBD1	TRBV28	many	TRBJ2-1	CASSSPGGADNEQFF	TGTGCCAGCAGTTCTCCAGGGGGCGCCGACAATGAGCAGTTCTTC
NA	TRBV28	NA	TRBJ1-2	CASATLNYGYTF	TGTGCCAGCGCGACCCTTAACTATGGCTACACCTTC
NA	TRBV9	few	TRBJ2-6	CASSVWDFGSGANVLTF	TGTGCCAGCAGCGTATGGGACTTCGGCTCTGGGGCCAACGTCCTGACTTTC
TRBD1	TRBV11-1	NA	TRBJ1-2	CASSLGTDYYGYTF	TGTGCCAGCAGCCTCGGGACAGACTACTATGGCTACACCTTC
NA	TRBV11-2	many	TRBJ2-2	CASSPKGGEDGELFF	TGTGCCAGCAGCCCTAAGGGGGGAGAGGACGGGGAGCTGTTTTTT
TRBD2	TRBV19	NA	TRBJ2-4	CASSLGVLAGAAKNIQYF	TGTGCCAGTAGCCTGGGTGTCCTAGCGGGAGCAGCCAAAAACATTCAGTACTTC
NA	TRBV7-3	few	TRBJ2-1	CASSLFGYEFSHLPYNEQFF	TGTGCCAGCAGCTTATTTGGTTATGAGTTCTCTCATCTACCCTACAATGAGCAGTTCTTC
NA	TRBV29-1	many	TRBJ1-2	CSVEGLDLNYGYTF	TGCAGCGTTGAAGGCCTGGATCTTAACTATGGCTACACCTTC
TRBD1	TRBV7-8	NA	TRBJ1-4	CASSSVQGAGGEKLFF	TGTGCCAGCAGCTCCGTCCAGGGGGCGGGGGGTGAAAAACTGTTTTTT